The 25 T cell receptor beta chains in this list originate from one sample, sequenced in a study of T cell responses to AZD1222 COVID-19 vaccine. Repertoires were generated with immunoSEQ multiplex PCR, while TCRdb's copy carries only in-frame clones and drops some. Among 82,000 or so clones listed, 85% to 95% were seen once. This specimen was peripheral blood, taken on day 0 of AZD1222 vaccination. These receptors originate from an adult in good health.

The chain carries TRBV5-6 and TRBJ1-3; no reliable D call. The CDR3 spans 16 residues. Trimming took off 3 bases at V and 0 bases at J, with 13 bases between the two ends. Germline values: CDR1 SGHDT, CDR2 YYEEEE. The CDR3 DNA sequence: TGTGCCAGCAGCTCCACCGGGCTCATCTCTGGAAACACCATATATTTT. As protein: CASSSTGLISGNTIYF.

This sequence joins TRBV30 and TRBJ2-3; TRBD2 matches 7 bases. The J segment lost 1 base and the V segment lost 0 bases, leaving 7 bases of the junction unmatched. In germline, CDR1 is GTSNPN, CDR2 SVGIG (reference sequence). This CDR3 is built from 16 residues. DNA of the CDR3: TGTGCCTGGAGTGTCCAGACCGCGGGGGGCACAGATACGCAGTATTTT. Amino acids: CAWSVQTAGGTDTQYF.

The chain joins TRBV10-3 to TRBJ1-1, with D possibly matching TRBD1 (6 bases). The ends were cut back, 3 bases at V and 4 bases at J, with 6 bases in the middle. The CDR3 consists of 12 residues. From germline, CDR1 is ENHRY and CDR2 SYGVKD. DNA for the CDR3: TGTGCCATCAGTGAAGGGGGCACTGAAGCTTTCTTT. Protein: CAISEGGTEAFF.

This chain uses TRBV27 with TRBJ1-5; D ambiguous. With 5 bases removed from V and 4 bases from J, the gap between germline ends came to 12 bases. This CDR3 spans 14 amino acids. Per the germline V gene, CDR1 is MNHEY and CDR2 is SMNVEV (reference sequence). CDR3 sequence reads: CASSPLDWNQPQHF. CDR3 DNA sequence: TGTGCCAGCAGTCCTTTGGACTGGAATCAGCCCCAGCATTTT.

The J gene is TRBJ1-3, the V gene TRBV11-3; D is undetermined. Looked up from germline, CDR1 is SGHNT and CDR2 is YENEEA. The CDR3 covers 15 residues. V was clipped by 5 bases and J by 0 bases, with 11 bases between them. DNA for the CDR3: TGTGCCAGCAGCCCAGGACCAAGCTCTGGAAACACCATATATTTT. As protein: CASSPGPSSGNTIYF.

The genes are TRBV6-4 and TRBJ1-4; D perhaps matches TRBD1 (5 bases). The CDR3 is 15 amino acids. Trimming pared 3 bases from V and 0 bases from J, leaving 8 bases between. Germline V gives CDR1 MRHNA, CDR2 SNTAGT. CDR3 residues: CASSDRGPTNEKLFF. For the CDR3, the DNA is TGTGCCAGCAGTGATAGGGGCCCAACTAATGAAAAACTGTTTTTT.

CDR3 sequence (DNA): TGTGCCACCTCCCCGGGATACGAGCAGTACTTC. Translated: CATSPGYEQYF. The V and J genes are TRBV19 and TRBJ2-7, with D possibly matching TRBD2 (5 bases). The germline CDR1 and CDR2 sequences are LNHDA and SQIVND (reference sequence). The CDR3 totals 11 residues. Between the trimmed V and J ends, which lost 10 bases and 4 bases, there was a span of 11 bases.

The rearrangement joins TRBV27 to TRBJ2-7, with 9 bases lining up with TRBD1. The CDR3 is made up of 14 amino acids. Trimming took 4 bases from V and 6 from J; bases not matched to a gene: 7. CDR1 is MNHEY and CDR2 is SMNVEV in the germline V gene (reference sequence). In DNA form, the CDR3 reads TGTGCCAGCAGTTCCCGGACAGGGGCCCTCGAGCAGTACTTC. Residues: CASSSRTGALEQYF.

This clone showed up just a few times. The same CDR3 is also encoded by other DNA sequences in this sample. CDR3 DNA: TGTGCCAGCAGTTACTCCTCGGGTAGGGAGCCCCAGCATTTT. The encoded protein is CASSYSSGREPQHF. This sequence joins TRBV6-5 and TRBJ1-5; D gene ambiguous. This CDR3 is built from 14 residues. Germline V gives CDR1 MNHEY, CDR2 SVGAGI. V was clipped by 0 bases and J by 8 bases, with 11 bases between them.

The chain has TRBV2 and TRBJ1-1; 7 bases agree with TRBD1. This CDR3 is 14 amino acids long. With 5 bases clipped from V and 5 bases from J, the junction kept 8 bases outside the gene matches. Germline-derived CDR1 and CDR2 are SNHLY and FYNNEI. CDR3 DNA sequence: TGTGCCAGCAGTAATCGACAGGGCGAGACTGAAGCTTTCTTT. It yields the protein CASSNRQGETEAFF.

This chain links TRBV10-3 with TRBJ2-7, with D perhaps TRBD1 (5 bases). CDR1 ENHRY and CDR2 SYGVKD come from the germline V gene. V was shortened by 3 bases and J by 6 bases, with 9 bases between the two germline ends. This CDR3 region has 12 residues. CDR3 sequence (DNA): TGTGCCATCAGTGACCATCAGGGCGAGCAGTACTTC. Residues: CAISDHQGEQYF.

The chain couples TRBV21-1 to TRBJ2-2; TRBD2 is the table's D call, not checked against the DNA. TRBV21-1 is noted as a pseudogene. The CDR3 runs 18 residues. CDR3 protein: CASSRMSFLAANTGELFF. The DNA for the CDR3 is TGTGCCAGCAGTCGAATGAGTTTCCTCGCCGCGAACACCGGGGAGCTGTTTTTT.

This clone was recorded only once. The chain combines TRBV27 with TRBJ2-1, with TRBD2 matching over 8 bases. The CDR3 extends over 16 amino acids. V dropped 6 bases and J dropped 7; count of bases not matched to a gene: 14. Germline CDR1 is MNHEY and CDR2 is SMNVEV (reference sequence). The CDR3 DNA sequence: TGTGCCAGCAGCTACTGGCGGGGGGCCATGATGAATGAGCAGTTCTTC. Translation gives CASSYWRGAMMNEQFF.

The chain has TRBV27 and TRBJ1-2, with 8 bases fitting TRBD1. CDR1 MNHEY and CDR2 SMNVEV come from the germline V gene (reference sequence). The CDR3 has 15 amino acids. V lost 5 bases and J lost 2; bases outside the gene matches: 7. The CDR3 DNA is TGTGCCAGCAGTAAGACAGGGGAGAGAAACTATGGCTACACCTTC. Translating gives CASSKTGERNYGYTF.

This rearrangement joins TRBV2 to TRBJ1-3, with D tentatively TRBD1 (6 bases). CDR3 size: 14 residues. V was trimmed by 4 bases and J by 6 bases, leaving 13 bases between them. Germline values: CDR1 SNHLY, CDR2 FYNNEI. CDR3 nucleotide sequence: TGTGCCAGCAGTGGGCAGGGGTATGAAAACACCATATATTTT. Protein: CASSGQGYENTIYF.

This clone was seen once. The genes are TRBV6-2 or TRBV6-3 and TRBJ2-7; a weak D match, TRBD1 (5 bases). The CDR3 sequence is 13 residues long. The germline V and J ends were trimmed by 6 bases and 1 base, with 10 bases remaining between them. CDR1 and CDR2 from the germline V gene are MNHEY and SVGEGT. The CDR3 sequence: CASSRPGSYEQYF. The CDR3 nucleotides are TGTGCCAGCAGCCGACCAGGGTCCTACGAGCAGTACTTC.

This clone was seen once. CDR3 coding DNA: TGCGCCAGCAGCCAGGGAGGGACAGGGCAGGGCGAGCAGTACTTC. This encodes CASSQGGTGQGEQYF. The chain links TRBV4-3 to TRBJ2-7; 9 nucleotides line up with TRBD1. Germline trimming cut 3 bases from V and 6 bases from J; bases unmatched to any gene: 9. The CDR3 is 15 amino acids. In germline, CDR1 is LGHNA, CDR2 YSLEER.

In regard to this clone: One end of the junction varies from germline; a read error may be responsible. Other DNA sequences from this sample encode an identical CDR3 as well. This sequence joins TRBV7-7 and TRBJ2-5, with D possibly being TRBD2 (5 bases). The CDR3 loop spans 14 amino acids. CDR1 and CDR2 (germline): SSHAT, FNYEAQ (reference sequence). The CDR3 is CASSLAGFQETQYF. CDR3 nucleotides: TGCGCTAGCAGCTTAGCTGGCTTCCAAGAGACCCAGTACTTC.

This clone was picked up a small number of times. The V and J genes are TRBV10-2 and TRBJ2-7; 11 nucleotides agree with TRBD2. Germline CDR1 reads WSHSY; CDR2 reads SAAADI. With V trimmed by 4 bases and J by 3 bases, 2 bases remained unmatched. This CDR3 has 14 amino acids. CDR3 DNA sequence: TGCGCCAGCAGTGGTCTAGCGGGGGGCTACGAGCAGTACTTC. Translation: CASSGLAGGYEQYF.

The chain links TRBV7-9 to TRBJ2-3; 14 nucleotides match TRBD2. The CDR3 has 17 residues. Losses at the gene ends were 1 base for V and 1 base for J; bases not matched to a gene: 1. Germline V gene lookup returns CDR1 SEHNR and CDR2 FQNEAQ (reference sequence). CDR3 sequence (DNA): TGTGCCAGCAGCTTAGTGGGACTAGCGGGGGGCACAGATACGCAGTATTTT. Translation gives CASSLVGLAGGTDTQYF.

DNA for the CDR3: TGCGCCAGCAGCCAAGACCTGGTAGGGGTGCGCACAGATACGCAGTATTTT. As protein: CASSQDLVGVRTDTQYF. The chain is built from TRBV4-1 and TRBJ2-3; D is perhaps TRBD1 (5 bases). Deletions cut 0 bases from V and 1 base from J, with 14 bases between. The germline V gene has CDR1 MGHRA and CDR2 YSYEKL. The CDR3 runs to 17 residues.

The chain recombines TRBV2 with TRBJ2-4, with 7 positions matching TRBD1. CDR1 and CDR2 (germline): SNHLY, FYNNEI. V gave up 4 bases and J gave up 0 bases; unmatched junction bases: 3. The CDR3 covers 15 residues. Written as DNA, the CDR3 is TGTGCCAGCAGTGGGGGACAGATAGCCAAAAACATTCAGTACTTC. Translating gives CASSGGQIAKNIQYF.

This clone was observed a handful of times. This chain joins TRBV5-4 and TRBJ1-6; TRBD1 matches at 7 bases. The germline CDR1 and CDR2 sequences are SGHNT and YYREEE (reference sequence). The CDR3 has 17 residues. With 5 bases clipped from V and 8 bases from J, the junction kept 16 bases outside the gene matches. CDR3 nucleotides: TGTGCCAGCAGTCGAGGGGGAAGGGGGCGCAGTGATTCACCCCTCCACTTT. Residues: CASSRGGRGRSDSPLHF.

This chain connects TRBV7-6 to TRBJ2-2; D remains unclear. The CDR3 is 14 amino acids. In germline, CDR1 is SGHVS, CDR2 FNYEAQ. V was shortened by 2 bases and J by 2 bases, with 6 bases between the two germline ends. CDR3 sequence reads: CASSLLQNTGELFF. CDR3 nucleotide sequence: TGTGCCAGCAGCTTACTGCAAAACACCGGGGAGCTGTTTTTT.

This clone appeared once. The chain joins TRBV6-6 to TRBJ2-5; D possibly matches TRBD1 or TRBD2 (6 bases each). CDR1 and CDR2 from the germline V gene are MNHNY and SVGAGI (reference sequence). Trimming removed 4 bases at V and 7 bases at J, with 16 bases between. The length of the CDR3 is 14 residues. The CDR3 bases are TGTGCCAGCAGTTCCGGAATAGGAGGGGGGACCCAGTACTTC. It encodes CASSSGIGGGTQYF.